This T cell receptor (beta chain) was identified in a study of beta chain features in type 1 diabetes. Study-wide points: Researchers reported that naive, central memory and Treg TCRB repertoires appeared more similar in patients than in healthy donors. Shortening of TCRB CDR3s, moderate but significant, appeared in all four CD4+ subsets of Type 1 diabetes patients.

The authors sorted CD4+ naive, central memory, regulatory and stem cell-like memory cells via CD45RO/CCR7/CD25/CD127/CD95/CD27. This clone was detected a few times. Antigen specificity is unknown. The CDR3 covers 14 residues. CDR1 and CDR2 from the germline V gene are GTSNPN and SVGIG (reference sequence). After removal of 2 bases from V and 5 bases from J, the junction contained 5 bases not matched to a gene. Every bit of the isolated RNA underwent reverse transcription, so sequencing read expressed TCRB transcripts. Assay used: immunoSEQ multiplex PCR; TCRdb lists only in-frame clones, some missing. The sample lists 430,000 or so clones; roughly 10% were seen once.

Sequenced: naive CD4+ T cells from blood. The V gene is TRBV30, the J gene TRBJ2-5; 10 positions match TRBD2. The origin of this receptor is a woman aged 18-29 years in good health. The CDR3 reads CAWSLLAGDETQYF. In nucleotides, the CDR3 is TGTGCCTGGAGTCTTCTAGCGGGAGACGAGACCCAGTACTTC.